The subject of this entry is one TCR beta chain. This clone's antigen is unknown. One base away there is no much larger clone; base qualities are not given. This sample is drawn from a study of blood T cell repertoires in COVID-19 (dated by TCRdb to 2019 to 2021). About the investigation overall: Samples from collaborators originated in the United States, Italy and Spain and spanned both the acute and convalescent phases of COVID-19. The material from the prospective study consisted of cDNA or gDNA derived from T cells, B-cell-depleted T cells, or PBMCs. The dataset comprised deeply sampled blood TCRbeta repertoires from subjects exposed to, actively infected with, or recovered from COVID-19. The repertoires were made available in a free public database intended to serve as a resource for research on the immune response to SARS-CoV-2. Samples were obtained from the ongoing ImmuneRACE study (first 160 participants) and from some 1,200 subjects provided by 6 global collaborators. Sample metadata almost always included a de-identified subject ID, COVID-19 status, age in years and sex. HLA class I and class II types, where available, came from metadata supplied by the sample provider rather than from assay-based typing. Study-level results and caveats: Clinical and demographic metadata were provided uncurated, with the amount varying by source and participant.

In the prospective study, participants were about 18 to 89 years old, resided in 24 geographic areas of the United States, and were enrolled through a virtual design. To assign participants to cohorts, the prospective study relied on clinical history that participants themselves reported in a screening survey and a study questionnaire. Recovered participants in ImmuneRACE Cohort 3 were defined by two consecutive negative NP/OP PCR tests, clearance by a healthcare professional, or resolution of symptoms. Each participant in the prospective study had whole blood, serum and a nasopharyngeal or oropharyngeal swab collected by mobile phlebotomists. Participants in the prospective study had the option to provide additional blood draws and questionnaires over an approximately 2-month period. Before DNA extraction, prospective study blood samples were shipped either frozen or at room temperature. TCRbeta CDR3 regions were amplified from genomic DNA using the immunoSEQ Assay, a bias-controlled multiplex PCR. Regarding the original processing steps: The number of nucleated cells in each sample was estimated by amplification of reference gene primers within the assay. To quantify the absolute abundance of each unique TCRbeta CDR3 rearrangement, sequence reads were collapsed and filtered. For each sample, productive Simpson clonality was calculated as the square root of Simpson's diversity index over productive rearrangements. TCRdb re-hosts the immuneACCESS table, in-frame sequences only. Its copies lack some clones; in the studies checked, an unresolved V gene accounts for under half of them, and the cause for the rest is not known. That table gives V, J and clone size, and the DNA gave D and trimming. The sample yields around 250,000 clones; approximately 82% were counted once. The ten largest clonotypes hold approximately 16% of the sample.

According to the germline V gene, CDR1 reads MNHEY and CDR2 reads SVGAGI. The V and J ends are trimmed by 6 bases and 3 bases, leaving 15 bases between them. From the cysteine up to the phenylalanine, the CDR3 has a length of 15 residues. The CDR3 DNA has 45 bases and is translated from base 1. Sequencing was carried out using PBMCs or T cells enriched from blood (not recorded which). This receptor was identified in a man aged 40-49 years who had recovered from COVID-19. The chain was built from TRBV6-5 and TRBJ1-5, with no confidently assigned D gene. The CDR3 region: CASRTGRVLNQPQHF. The nucleotide sequence is given as TGTGCCAGCAGGACCGGGCGGGTCCTCAATCAGCCCCAGCATTTT.